The clone carrying this T cell receptor (beta chain) occurred many times. The antigen is unknown. This record belongs to a study of regulatory T cells in long-lasting Graves disease. General study points: Persistent disease preferred TRBV28, TRBJ1-2 and TRBJ2-5. With a small sample size, accuracy may have been reduced. The analysis examined peripheral blood only and excluded thyroid tissue.

V shed 7 bases, J shed 4 bases, and the junction held 9 bases outside the gene matches. The germline gives CDR1 SQVTM, CDR2 ANQGSEA. The CDR3 sequence is 13 residues long. Library construction for TCR beta used iRepertoire HTBI primers and Arm-PCR of CDR3 regions. TCRdb analysed the multiplex PCR reads with MiXCR anew, one entry per CDR3 protein. Found here are a few hundred thousand distinct CDR3 sequences, 20% to 25% of them singletons; the top ten hold around a quarter. The time point: persistent/refractory GD, antithyroid drugs over 5 years with positive TRAb. PBMC-extracted RNA yielded the TCR library.

The chain joins TRBV29-1 to TRBJ2-5; 7 bases fit TRBD1. Sample: peripheral blood mononuclear cells (PBMCs), taken when the disease was refractory, from a patient treated with antithyroid drugs. This TCR derives from a woman between 40 and 55 years old with Graves disease. CDR3 protein: CSADRENIETQYF. CDR3 in DNA: TGCAGCGCTGACAGGGAGAACATAGAGACCCAGTACTTC. The full variable domain, completed using reference TRBV29-1 and TRBJ2-5, is SAVISQKPSRDICQRGTSLTIQCQVDSQVTMMFWYRQQPGQSLTLIATANQGSEATYESGFVIDKFPISRPNLTFSTLTVSNMSPEDSSIYLCSADRENIETQYFGPGTRLLVL.